This TCR beta chain was recovered during a study of sequential checkpoint blockade in melanoma. Study-wide context: Both treatment sequences were followed by maintenance nivolumab. Some 90 pretreatment tumor DNA samples were TCRβ immunosequenced.

Here immunoSEQ multiplex PCR was the method, and the copy in TCRdb shows in-frame clones only, minus some. The table has some 5,400 clones, about 20% seen once; the top ten hold over 7.5%. This CDR3 comprises 17 residues. Trimming at V came to 6 bases and at J to 1 base, leaving 13 bases not matched to a gene. Treatment indicated: randomized to nivolumab then ipilimumab (arm A) or the reverse (arm B). The genes are TRBV23-1 and TRBJ2-7; 9 bases are shared with TRBD2. TRBV23-1 carries the ORF label, with uncertain function. The starting material was tumor tissue (inferred from file names), obtained from a patient given nivolumab and ipilimumab in sequence. The sequence came from a human donor with melanoma. The CDR3 bases are TGCGCCAGCAGCCAAGAGTTCGGAGCGGGGGGTTCCTACGAGCAGTACTTC. Residues: CASSQEFGAGGSYEQYF.